This T cell receptor (beta chain) was sequenced during a study of blood T cell repertoires in COVID-19. Measured with immunoSEQ multiplex PCR; TCRdb has only the in-frame clones, and not every one. The sample shows 110,000 or so clones, roughly 80% of them seen only once. The germline CDR1 and CDR2 sequences are MDHEN and SYDVKM. Trimming took 6 bases from V and 4 from J, leaving 15 bases between them. The CDR3 contains 14 residues. The sample holds one count of this clone. Sequencing was carried out using peripheral blood. The chain employs TRBV28 and TRBJ1-2, with D perhaps TRBD1 (5 bases). This clonotype was sampled from a man aged 45-65 years with acute or convalescent COVID-19. The CDR3 DNA reads TGTGCCAGCAGGGTCAAGGGGTTAGGCTATGGCTACACCTTC. As protein: CASRVKGLGYGYTF.